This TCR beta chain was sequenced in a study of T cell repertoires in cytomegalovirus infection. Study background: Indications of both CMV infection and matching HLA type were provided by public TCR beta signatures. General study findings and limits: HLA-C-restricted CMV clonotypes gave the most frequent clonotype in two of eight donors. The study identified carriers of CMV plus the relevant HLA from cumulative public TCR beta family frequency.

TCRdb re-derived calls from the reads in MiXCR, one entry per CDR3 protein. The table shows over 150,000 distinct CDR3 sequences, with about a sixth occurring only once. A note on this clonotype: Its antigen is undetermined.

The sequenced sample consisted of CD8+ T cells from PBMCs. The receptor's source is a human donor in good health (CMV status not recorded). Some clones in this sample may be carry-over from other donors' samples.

CDR3 bases: TGTGCCAGCAGTTTCTACTCCGGGACCGGAGATGAAGCTTTCTTT. Its protein is CASSFYSGTGDEAFF. The chain employs TRBV28 and TRBJ1-1, with D possibly being TRBD1 (5 bases). Trimming cost V 3 bases and J 7 bases, with 18 bases left between them. CDR1 is MDHEN and CDR2 is SYDVKM in the germline V gene. This CDR3 spans 15 amino acids.